These 17 T cell receptor beta chains were all obtained from the same sample, sequenced in a study of CD8+ T cells in alopecia areata. Once RNA had been extracted, it was reverse transcribed into cDNA to act as the sequencing template. Using immunoSEQ multiplex PCR, the repertoire was profiled, and TCRdb retains in-frame clones only, with some absent. In the table there are some 180,000 clones, roughly half of which are singletons. Treatment meaning: oral pan-JAK inhibitor, 5-10 mg twice daily. The source was CD8+ T cells sorted from blood, collected around week 54, from a patient treated with tofacitinib. The receptors derive from a human donor with alopecia areata.

The chain employs TRBV13 and TRBJ1-2; no definite D call. The CDR3 spans 14 residues. Germline V CDR1 and CDR2: PRHDT, FYEKMQ (reference sequence). Trimming left V 5 bases short and J 3 bases short, with 13 bases between. Here the CDR3 DNA reads TGTGCCAGCAGCCAAGGGCGAGCGCACTATGGCTACACCTTC. Translated, it gives CASSQGRAHYGYTF.

V gene TRBV6-5 combines with J gene TRBJ1-6, with D perhaps TRBD1 (5 bases). The germline CDR1 and CDR2 sequences are MNHEY and SVGAGI. This CDR3 spans 14 amino acids. With 2 bases removed from V and 9 bases from J, the gap between germline ends came to 11 bases. CDR3 region: CASSYAVQGSPLHF. CDR3 nucleotides: TGTGCCAGCAGTTACGCGGTCCAGGGTTCACCCCTCCACTTT.

This clone was seen more than once but under ten times. The V gene is TRBV5-1, the J gene TRBJ2-1; no clear D gene. Germline V gives CDR1 SGHRS, CDR2 YFSETQ. The V end lost 4 bases, the J end lost 6 bases, and 8 bases lay between the germline ends. The CDR3 contains 12 residues. The CDR3, as DNA: TGCGCCAGCAGCGGATACAGCAATGAGCAGTTCTTC. This codes for CASSGYSNEQFF. Complete variable domain (other parts from reference TRBV5-1 and TRBJ2-1): KAGVTQTPRYLIKTRGQQVTLSCSPISGHRSVSWYQQTPGQGLQFLFEYFSETQRNKGNFPGRFSGRQFSNSRSEMNVSTLELGDSALYLCASSGYSNEQFFGPGTRLTVL.

V usage is TRBV6-5 and J usage is TRBJ2-5, with D uncertain. Deletions cut 4 bases from V and 2 bases from J, with 8 bases between. Germline V gives CDR1 MNHEY, CDR2 SVGAGI. This CDR3 comprises 13 residues. The CDR3 region has the DNA TGTGCCAGCAGTTGGAACGGTCAAGAGACCCAGTACTTC. Its protein is CASSWNGQETQYF.

This clone was picked up a small number of times. The rearrangement links TRBV6-5 to TRBJ2-3; 9 bases map to TRBD2. The J segment lost 6 bases and the V segment lost 0 bases, leaving 7 bases of the junction unmatched. Germline CDR1 reads MNHEY; CDR2 reads SVGAGI. The CDR3 runs to 16 residues. The chain's CDR3 is CASSYSGGGAGDTQYF. The CDR3 DNA reads as TGTGCCAGCAGTTACTCGGGCGGGGGGGCCGGTGATACGCAGTATTTT.

This clone was counted once. J is TRBJ2-3 and V is TRBV18, with D tentatively TRBD2 (5 bases). The ends were cut back, 0 bases at V and 2 bases at J, with 12 bases in the middle. Germline-derived CDR1 and CDR2 are KGHSH and LQKENI. This CDR3 contains 16 residues. Written as DNA, the CDR3 is TGTGCCAGCTCACCACCAGCGCGGGCCTACACAGATACGCAGTATTTT. Protein: CASSPPARAYTDTQYF. Supplemented by reference TRBV18 and TRBJ2-3, the full variable domain reads NAGVMQNPRHLVRRRGQEARLRCSPMKGHSHVYWYRQLPEEGLKFMVYLQKENIIDESGMPKERFSAEFPKEGPSILRIQQVVRGDSAAYFCASSPPARAYTDTQYFGPGTRLTVL.

The rearrangement uses TRBV11-2 and TRBJ2-5, with a possible D match to TRBD1 (5 bases). This CDR3 has 11 residues. The V and J ends lost 3 bases and 6 bases respectively, with 5 bases between them. Looked up from germline, CDR1 is SGHAT and CDR2 is FQNNGV. The CDR3 bases are TGTGCCAGCAGCTTGGGGCAGACCCAGTACTTC. It specifies CASSLGQTQYF.

Ten or more counts support this clone. Other DNA sequences in the same sample also yield this CDR3. The chain couples TRBV29-1 to TRBJ2-6; no clear D gene. The germline CDR1 and CDR2 sequences are SQVTM and ANQGSEA. V was shortened by 1 base and J by 1 base, with 5 bases between the two germline ends. The CDR3 is made up of 14 amino acids. The DNA for the CDR3 is TGCAGCGTTGAAGGGGGTTCTGGGGCCAACGTCCTGACTTTC. Translation gives CSVEGGSGANVLTF.

The rearrangement uses TRBV27 and TRBJ2-5; possibly TRBD1 or TRBD2 for D (6 bases each). The CDR3 covers 12 residues. Per germline, CDR1 MNHEY and CDR2 SMNVEV (reference sequence). Trimming cost V 8 bases and J 5 bases, with 12 bases left between them. DNA of the CDR3: TGTGCCAGCCGGGGGCTGAGGGAGACCCAGTACTTC. Its protein product is CASRGLRETQYF.

The rearrangement uses TRBV20-1 and TRBJ1-2; D possibly corresponds to TRBD1 (6 bases). CDR1 is DFQATT and CDR2 is SNEGSKA in the germline V gene (reference sequence). V gave up 6 bases and J gave up 8 bases, with 13 bases separating them. There are 11 residues in the CDR3. The CDR3 coding sequence is TGCAGTGCAAGGACAGCCGGGGGCTACACCTTC. Protein sequence: CSARTAGGYTF.

Of note for this clone: A junction end diverges from the germline sequence, so it may reflect a read error. The V call is TRBV7-2, the J call TRBJ2-7; 11 bases line up with TRBD2. Per the germline V gene, CDR1 is SGHTA and CDR2 is FQGNSA. The CDR3 is 11 residues long. The CDR3 is CASSMGLAAVF. The DNA of the CDR3 is TGTGCCAGCAGCATGGGACTAGCGGCTGTTTTC.

The chain links TRBV5-6 to TRBJ2-1, with D perhaps matching TRBD1 (5 bases). The CDR3 runs 16 residues. Trimming stripped 4 bases from V and 1 base from J, with 15 bases between. In germline, CDR1 is SGHDT, CDR2 YYEEEE. CDR3 nucleotides: TGTGCCAGCAGCCAGCAGGGTATTTGGTCCTACAATGAGCAGTTCTTC. Its protein product is CASSQQGIWSYNEQFF.

This chain links TRBV5-1 with TRBJ2-7, with D uncertain. The CDR3 length is 11 residues. V lost 4 bases to trimming and J lost 7 bases, with 9 bases between them. Germline values: CDR1 SGHRS, CDR2 YFSETQ. CDR3 in DNA: TGCGCCAGCAGCGCCGACTGGGAGCAGTACTTC. Protein product: CASSADWEQYF.

With respect to this clone: Other DNA sequences in this specimen translate into the identical CDR3. The V and J genes are TRBV13 and TRBJ2-7; a possible D gene is TRBD2 (6 bases). The V and J ends lost 0 bases and 1 base respectively, with 7 bases between them. The CDR3 consists of 14 residues. Germline lookup yields CDR1 PRHDT and CDR2 FYEKMQ (reference sequence). CDR3: CASSLGEGSYEQYF. Written as DNA, the CDR3 is TGTGCCAGCAGCTTAGGGGAGGGATCCTACGAGCAGTACTTC.

About this clone: The identical CDR3 is also encoded by other nucleotide sequences in the sample. The chain links TRBV7-9 to TRBJ2-3; D remains ambiguous. Germline V CDR1 and CDR2: SEHNR, FQNEAQ (reference sequence). The CDR3 length is 13 residues. V dropped 3 bases and J dropped 0 bases, with 4 bases sitting between them. DNA for the CDR3: TGTGCCAGCAGCTTGGGTAGCACAGATACGCAGTATTTT. This translates into CASSLGSTDTQYF.

The chain uses TRBV7-9 and TRBJ1-5; weak D call: TRBD1 (6 bases). V shed 2 bases and J shed 3 bases, with 8 bases lying between them. Germline V lookup: CDR1 SEHNR, CDR2 FQNEAQ (reference sequence). This CDR3 contains 14 residues. The CDR3 DNA is TGTGCCAGCAGCTTAACAGGGCACAATCAGCCCCAGCATTTT. Translation: CASSLTGHNQPQHF.

The chain uses TRBV13 and TRBJ2-7; no definite D call. Trimming shortened V by 2 bases and J by 1 base, and 9 bases separated the two germline ends. CDR1 is PRHDT, CDR2 FYEKMQ, per germline (reference sequence). The CDR3 is 14 amino acids. The CDR3 DNA follows: TGTGCCAGCAGCTTATATCCGAAGTCCTACGAGCAGTACTTC. Translated: CASSLYPKSYEQYF.